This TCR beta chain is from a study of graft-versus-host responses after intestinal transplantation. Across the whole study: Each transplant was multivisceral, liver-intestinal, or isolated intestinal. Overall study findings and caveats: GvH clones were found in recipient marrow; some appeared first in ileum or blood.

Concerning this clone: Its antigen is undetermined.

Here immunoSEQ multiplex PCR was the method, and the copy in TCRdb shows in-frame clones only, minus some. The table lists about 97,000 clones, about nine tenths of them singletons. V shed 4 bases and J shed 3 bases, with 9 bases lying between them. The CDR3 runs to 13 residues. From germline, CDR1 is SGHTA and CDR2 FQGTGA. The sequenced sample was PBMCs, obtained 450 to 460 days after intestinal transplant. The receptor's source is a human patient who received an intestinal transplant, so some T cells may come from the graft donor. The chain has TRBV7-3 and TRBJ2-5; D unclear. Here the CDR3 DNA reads TGTGCCAGCAGCTGGGATGTGGAAGAGACCCAGTACTTC. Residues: CASSWDVEETQYF.